This TCR beta chain was sequenced for a study of cytomegalovirus exposure and HLA in healthy donors. Germline V lookup: CDR1 LGHNA, CDR2 YNFKEQ. The CDR3 is 13 residues long. V was shortened by 4 bases and J by 10 bases, with 13 bases between the two germline ends. Use of 60 Vbeta and 13 Jbeta primers characterized the PCR. Generated by immunoSEQ multiplex PCR, the TCRdb table keeps only in-frame clones and is missing some. The data contain 300,000 or so clones, 80% to 90% of them singletons. The V gene is TRBV4-2, the J gene TRBJ2-2; D gene uncertain. The receptor was derived from a woman aged 40 to 49 in good health and CMV-seropositive. Specimen: PBMCs. CDR3 amino acids: CASSLPTRVELFF. The CDR3 coding sequence is TGTGCCAGCAGCCTACCTACGCGTGTGGAGCTGTTTTTT.